One and the same sample provided the 32 T cell receptor beta chains below, sequenced in a study of blood T cell repertoires in COVID-19. Generated by immunoSEQ multiplex PCR, the TCRdb table keeps only in-frame clones and is missing some. The profile shows under 250,000 clones, about 91% of them singletons. The sample was peripheral blood. The receptors derive from a man aged 25-45 years with acute or convalescent COVID-19.

Concerning this clone itself: Sequence at one end of the junction differs from germline and may be a read error. The chain couples TRBV30 to TRBJ2-7, with TRBD1 identical over 11 bases. Germline V gene data show CDR1 as GTSNPN and CDR2 as SVGIG (reference sequence). This CDR3 contains 11 residues. CDR3 sequence reads: CAWSAGQGALF. CDR3 DNA: TGTGCCTGGAGCGCCGGACAGGGGGCTTTGTTC.

V usage is TRBV7-9 and J usage is TRBJ2-6; D perhaps matches TRBD1 (6 bases). The CDR3 length is 15 residues. Germline V gives CDR1 SEHNR, CDR2 FQNEAQ (reference sequence). V lost 4 bases and J lost 4, with 11 bases in between. CDR3 protein: CASSSGATGANVLTF. DNA for the CDR3: TGTGCCAGCAGCTCAGGGGCGACCGGGGCCAACGTCCTGACTTTC.

The chain recombines TRBV6-1 with TRBJ2-1; 9 positions match TRBD1. The CDR3 is made up of 15 amino acids. Trimming at V came to 5 bases and at J to 6 bases, leaving 8 bases not matched to a gene. In germline, CDR1 is MNHNS, CDR2 SASEGT. The CDR3 sequence is CASSPSRDRVNEQFF. The CDR3 DNA is TGTGCCAGCAGTCCCTCCCGGGACAGGGTCAATGAGCAGTTCTTC.

This clone occurred once. The chain uses TRBV28 and TRBJ2-5; unclear D gene. Germline V gives CDR1 MDHEN, CDR2 SYDVKM. The V end lost 5 bases, the J end lost 9 bases, and 10 bases lay between the germline ends. This CDR3 spans 11 amino acids. The CDR3 loop is CASSLRSSQYF. The CDR3 nucleotides read TGTGCCAGCAGTCTCAGGTCCTCCCAGTACTTC.

The V and J genes are TRBV5-5 and TRBJ2-3; 7 nucleotides align to TRBD1. Trimming removed 4 bases from V and 2 bases from J; junction bases left unmatched: 10. The CDR3 is 16 residues long. CDR1 and CDR2 from the germline V gene are SGHKS and YYEKEE (reference sequence). DNA of the CDR3: TGTGCCAGCAGCACTCAGACAGGGATTTACACAGATACGCAGTATTTT. It yields the protein CASSTQTGIYTDTQYF. Variable domain in full (rest from reference TRBV5-5 and TRBJ2-3): DAGVTQSPTHLIKTRGQQVTLRCSPISGHKSVSWYQQVLGQGPQFIFQYYEKEERGRGNFPDRFSARQFPNYSSELNVNALLLGDSALYLCASSTQTGIYTDTQYFGPGTRLTVL.

The V gene is TRBV30, the J gene TRBJ1-1; D is possibly TRBD1 (6 bases). The V end was cut by 2 bases, the J end by 4 bases, with 14 bases between. CDR1 and CDR2 (germline): GTSNPN, SVGIG (reference sequence). This CDR3 has 14 residues. The CDR3 DNA follows: TGTGCCTGGAGTTTGACAGGTATGTCCACTGAAGCTTTCTTT. It encodes CAWSLTGMSTEAFF.

The V call is TRBV28, the J call TRBJ1-4; the D is unclear. Germline assignment: CDR1 MDHEN and CDR2 SYDVKM. The CDR3 is 14 residues long. Trimming removed 8 bases at V and 9 bases at J, with 19 bases between. CDR3 bases: TGTGCCAGCGGCTCGGATACCACTACGAAAAAACTGTTTTTT. This gives the protein CASGSDTTTKKLFF.

The genes are TRBV12-3 or TRBV12-4 and TRBJ2-1, with a tentative D call TRBD2 (5 bases). CDR3 length: 13 residues. V lost 6 bases, J lost 7 bases, and 13 bases lay in between. The CDR3 sequence: CASRYGVWNEQFF. The CDR3 coding sequence is TGTGCCAGCAGATACGGGGTATGGAATGAGCAGTTCTTC.

This clone was counted a single time. The chain has TRBV6-2 or TRBV6-3 and TRBJ2-5; 10 positions agree with TRBD2. This CDR3 contains 16 residues. Germline CDR1 MNHEY, CDR2 SVGEGT. The trim removed 2 bases at V and 5 bases at J, leaving 8 bases unmatched. The CDR3 here is CASSYGSGGAWETQYF. The DNA for the CDR3 is TGTGCCAGCAGTTACGGAAGCGGGGGGGCCTGGGAGACCCAGTACTTC.

The rearrangement uses TRBV9 and TRBJ2-1, with 9 bases that match TRBD2. The J segment lost 3 bases and the V segment lost 3 bases, leaving 4 bases of the junction unmatched. Germline V gene data show CDR1 as SGDLS and CDR2 as YYNGEE. The CDR3 has 15 amino acids. In DNA, the CDR3 is TGTGCCAGCAGCGACGGACTAGCGAGCTACAATGAGCAGTTCTTC. Translating gives CASSDGLASYNEQFF.

This chain joins TRBV11-2 and TRBJ1-5, with no clear D. V lost 5 bases, J lost 0 bases, and 8 bases lay in between. Germline CDR1 SGHAT, CDR2 FQNNGV. This CDR3 comprises 14 residues. The CDR3 DNA reads as TGTGCCAGCAGCGCGGGGATTAGCAATCAGCCCCAGCATTTT. The encoded protein is CASSAGISNQPQHF. The full variable domain, in which reference TRBV11-2 and TRBJ1-5 provide the parts outside the CDR3, is EAGVAQSPRYKIIEKRQSVAFWCNPISGHATLYWYQQILGQGPKLLIQFQNNGVVDDSQLPKDRFSAERLKGVDSTLKIQPAKLEDSAVYLCASSAGISNQPQHFGDGTRLSIL.

The chain joins TRBV28 to TRBJ1-2; 9 bases are a match to TRBD1. The germline gives CDR1 MDHEN, CDR2 SYDVKM. The CDR3 runs to 14 residues. V dropped 5 bases and J dropped 5; count of bases not matched to a gene: 6. CDR3 loop: CASSPRDRVYGYTF. CDR3 DNA sequence: TGTGCCAGCAGTCCACGGGACAGGGTGTATGGCTACACCTTC.

The chain joins TRBV27 to TRBJ2-5; D is uncertain. The CDR3 sequence is 13 residues long. The germline gives CDR1 MNHEY, CDR2 SMNVEV (reference sequence). Trimming took off 3 bases at V and 4 bases at J, with 9 bases between the two ends. The chain's CDR3 is CASSFSSAETQYF. CDR3 sequence (DNA): TGTGCCAGCAGTTTTAGTAGTGCAGAGACCCAGTACTTC.

This clone was found once. The chain joins TRBV14 to TRBJ2-7; D not certain. This CDR3 has 13 residues. V dropped 1 base and J dropped 1 base, with 5 bases sitting between them. Looked up from germline, CDR1 is SGHDN and CDR2 is FVKESK. CDR3 loop: CASSQVASYEQYF. CDR3 in DNA: TGTGCCAGCAGCCAAGTAGCATCCTACGAGCAGTACTTC.

This chain joins TRBV6-6 and TRBJ1-2; D gene uncertain. CDR1 MNHNY and CDR2 SVGAGI come from the germline V gene (reference sequence). V lost 8 bases, J lost 4 bases, and 8 bases lay in between. CDR3 length: 11 amino acids. The CDR3 region has the DNA TGTGCCAGCTGGGCATCCTATGGCTACACCTTC. It translates to CASWASYGYTF.

The chain employs TRBV14 and TRBJ1-3; 9 nucleotides align to TRBD1. Germline CDR1 SGHDN, CDR2 FVKESK. This CDR3 is 18 amino acids long. Unmatched junction bases numbered 12, after V lost 4 bases and J lost 2 bases. The CDR3 coding sequence is TGTGCCAGCAGCCCCTACTACCTCCGGGACAGGGCTGGAAACACCATATATTTT. Translation: CASSPYYLRDRAGNTIYF.

V is TRBV29-1 and J is TRBJ1-1, with 8 bases aligning to TRBD1. The CDR3 is 14 residues long. CDR1 is SQVTM, CDR2 ANQGSEA, per germline. V shed 4 bases and J 0 bases; nucleotides not matched to a gene: 4. The CDR3 DNA follows: TGCAGCGTTGTCGGACAGGGCATGAACACTGAAGCTTTCTTT. Residues: CSVVGQGMNTEAFF.

The rearrangement links TRBV18 to TRBJ2-7; no definite D call. This CDR3 comprises 14 residues. V was trimmed by 4 bases and J by 6 bases, leaving 16 bases between them. Germline V CDR1 and CDR2: KGHSH, LQKENI. DNA for the CDR3: TGTGCCAGCTCACGAGGTACACACAATGGCGAGCAGTACTTC. Protein: CASSRGTHNGEQYF. Filled out from reference TRBV18 and TRBJ2-7, the complete variable domain reads NAGVMQNPRHLVRRRGQEARLRCSPMKGHSHVYWYRQLPEEGLKFMVYLQKENIIDESGMPKERFSAEFPKEGPSILRIQQVVRGDSAAYFCASSRGTHNGEQYFGPGTRLTVT.

This sequence joins TRBV4-1 and TRBJ2-7; 8 bases match TRBD1. Germline V gene data show CDR1 as MGHRA and CDR2 as YSYEKL. The V segment lost 7 bases and the J segment 1 base; nucleotides outside the gene matches: 9. CDR3 size: 15 residues. CDR3 coding DNA: TGCGCCAGCACCTCCGAGACAGGGGCTTCCTACGAGCAGTACTTC. This translates into CASTSETGASYEQYF.

The J gene is TRBJ1-4, the V gene TRBV4-1; no definite D call. Trimming took off 5 bases at V and 0 bases at J, with 13 bases between the two ends. CDR1 is MGHRA and CDR2 is YSYEKL in the germline V gene. The CDR3 is 16 residues long. The CDR3 here is CASSIDWATTNEKLFF. In DNA form, the CDR3 reads TGCGCCAGCAGCATAGATTGGGCCACAACTAATGAAAAACTGTTTTTT.

The CDR3 DNA reads TGTGCCAGCAGCCCTTACCTTTCTCGGGACTCCACCAAAATAGCCAAAAACATTCAGTACTTC. It yields the protein CASSPYLSRDSTKIAKNIQYF. V and J are TRBV21-1 and TRBJ2-4; the table's D call of TRBD2 was not tested on the DNA. TRBV21-1 is marked as a pseudogene. The CDR3 has 21 residues.

The chain recombines TRBV5-1 with TRBJ2-2, with 8 positions matching TRBD2. Germline V gives CDR1 SGHRS, CDR2 YFSETQ. This CDR3 region has 15 residues. With 2 bases clipped from V and 3 bases from J, the junction kept 3 bases outside the gene matches. The CDR3 region is CASSLSGSHTGELFF. In nucleotides, the CDR3 is TGCGCCAGCAGCTTAAGCGGGAGCCACACCGGGGAGCTGTTTTTT.

The chain links TRBV12-5 to TRBJ1-5; a weak D match, TRBD1 (5 bases). The CDR3 spans 16 residues. Trimming removed 1 base from V and 7 bases from J, with 17 bases in between. The germline gives CDR1 LGHNT, CDR2 FRNRAP. The CDR3 region is CASGLEAAGQRQPQHF. Here the CDR3 DNA reads TGTGCTAGTGGTTTGGAGGCTGCAGGGCAGAGGCAGCCCCAGCATTTT.

The genes are TRBV9 and TRBJ2-2, with 7 bases fitting TRBD2. The germline CDR1 and CDR2 sequences are SGDLS and YYNGEE. The CDR3 is 18 residues long. Trimming took 1 base from V and 5 from J; bases not matched to a gene: 14. The CDR3 loop reads CASSVNYASGRGTGELFF. Written as DNA, the CDR3 is TGTGCCAGCAGCGTAAATTATGCTAGCGGAAGGGGAACCGGGGAGCTGTTTTTT.

The chain is built from TRBV7-9 and TRBJ2-5, with unresolved D. Germline V CDR1 and CDR2: SEHNR, FQNEAQ (reference sequence). The CDR3 covers 14 residues. Trimming cost V 5 bases and J 1 base, with 11 bases left between them. The CDR3, as DNA: TGTGCCAGCAGCAATTCAGGCCTCCAAGAGACCCAGTACTTC. Its translation: CASSNSGLQETQYF.

The V and J genes are TRBV4-1 and TRBJ2-5; 14 bases align to TRBD2. The germline V gene encodes CDR1 MGHRA and CDR2 YSYEKL. V dropped 3 bases and J dropped 5; count of bases not matched to a gene: 8. This CDR3 has 17 residues. CDR3: CASSQGTSGGKWETQYF. DNA for the CDR3: TGCGCCAGCAGCCAGGGGACTAGCGGGGGAAAGTGGGAGACCCAGTACTTC.

This chain joins TRBV30 and TRBJ1-2; D call uncertain. Trimming removed 4 bases from V and 2 bases from J, with 17 bases in between. CDR3 length: 15 amino acids. Germline CDR1 reads GTSNPN; CDR2 reads SVGIG (reference sequence). The CDR3 protein is CAWNSNVGRNYGYTF. CDR3 in DNA: TGTGCCTGGAACAGTAACGTCGGGAGGAACTATGGCTACACCTTC.

The gene calls are TRBV7-8 and TRBJ2-4, with TRBD1 identical over 7 bases. Unmatched junction bases numbered 10, after V lost 3 bases and J lost 2 bases. Germline V CDR1 and CDR2: SGHVS, FQNEAQ. The CDR3 sequence is 17 residues long. CDR3 sequence reads: CASSFEAWTGPKNIQYF. DNA for the CDR3: TGTGCCAGCAGCTTCGAGGCCTGGACAGGCCCCAAAAACATTCAGTACTTC.

V usage is TRBV14 and J usage is TRBJ1-2; 8 nucleotides match TRBD1. J lost 4 bases, V lost 1 base, and 5 bases had no gene match. The CDR3 runs to 15 residues. CDR1 is SGHDN and CDR2 is FVKESK in the germline V gene. The CDR3 region is CASSQVGTGLYGYTF. The CDR3 nucleotides read TGTGCCAGCAGCCAAGTCGGGACAGGACTCTATGGCTACACCTTC.

This chain's CDR3 is CASSFRDRHRGTQYF. The CDR3 nucleotides read TGTGCCAGCAGCTTCCGGGACAGGCATCGCGGGACCCAGTACTTC. This chain joins TRBV7-9 and TRBJ2-5, with 8 bases aligning to TRBD1. V shed 3 bases and J 7 bases; nucleotides not matched to a gene: 10. This CDR3 spans 15 amino acids. Germline loops: CDR1 SEHNR, CDR2 FQNEAQ (reference sequence). The full variable domain, rest sourced from reference TRBV7-9 and TRBJ2-5, is DTGVSQNPRHKITKRGQNVTFRCDPISEHNRLYWYRQTLGQGPEFLTYFQNEAQLEKSRLLSDRFSAERPKGSFSTLEIQRTEQGDSAMYLCASSFRDRHRGTQYFGPGTRLLVL.

The chain uses TRBV30 and TRBJ1-3; D is perhaps TRBD1 (5 bases). The CDR3 sequence is 15 residues long. CDR1 is GTSNPN and CDR2 is SVGIG in the germline V gene (reference sequence). Trimming pared 0 bases from V and 4 bases from J, leaving 13 bases between. CDR3 sequence: CAWSVIGGSGNTIYF. In nucleotides, the CDR3 is TGTGCCTGGAGTGTAATCGGGGGTTCGGGAAACACCATATATTTT.

In DNA, the CDR3 is TGTGCCAGTAGTATGGAGGGCAGGGCTGTAAGTCAGCCCCAGCATTTT. Translated, it gives CASSMEGRAVSQPQHF. This chain uses TRBV19 with TRBJ1-5; D is perhaps TRBD1 (5 bases). Per germline, CDR1 LNHDA and CDR2 SQIVND (reference sequence). V was trimmed by 3 bases and J by 6 bases, leaving 18 bases between them. The CDR3 consists of 16 residues.